The 25 T cell receptor beta chains reported below all come from one sample, sequenced in a study of identical twins. TCRdb recomputed calls from the 5' RACE reads with MiXCR, one row per CDR3 protein. This table holds about 660,000 distinct CDR3 sequences, 8.6% found once. These data were also filed under a second study, of yellow fever vaccine responses in identical twins.

The source material was PBMCs. These TCRs come from a woman in her late teens or twenties in good health.

The chain uses TRBV7-2 and TRBJ1-6; 9 nucleotides match TRBD1. This CDR3 region has 15 residues. V dropped 6 bases and J dropped 9; count of bases not matched to a gene: 9. CDR1 is SGHTA, CDR2 FQGNSA, per germline. This CDR3 reads CASRYNGQGSSPLHF. The DNA for the CDR3 is TGTGCCAGCAGATATAATGGACAGGGGAGTTCACCCCTCCACTTT.

The chain uses TRBV6-5 and TRBJ2-7; D unclear. Germline CDR1 and CDR2: MNHEY and SVGAGI. The V and J ends lost 2 bases and 2 bases respectively, with 10 bases between them. There are 14 residues in the CDR3. The CDR3 protein is CASSYLRSAYEQYF. CDR3 nucleotide sequence: TGTGCCAGCAGTTACCTCAGGTCCGCCTACGAGCAGTACTTC.

The sample holds a few counts of this clonotype. The CDR3 here is CASSLVAGASYEQYF. CDR3 sequence (DNA): TGTGCCAGCAGTTTAGTGGCGGGAGCCTCCTACGAGCAGTACTTC. The V gene is TRBV27, the J gene TRBJ2-7; TRBD2 agrees at 7 bases. V shed 2 bases and J 0 bases; nucleotides not matched to a gene: 4. Germline-derived CDR1 and CDR2 are MNHEY and SMNVEV (reference sequence). The CDR3 loop spans 15 amino acids.

The CDR3 DNA reads TGTGCCACCAGCCGAACAGGGAACACTGAAGCTTTCTTT. Protein product: CATSRTGNTEAFF. The gene calls are TRBV15 and TRBJ1-1, with D perhaps TRBD1 (5 bases). Germline V CDR1 and CDR2: LNHNV, YYDKDF (reference sequence). Trimming cost V 5 bases and J 1 base, with 8 bases left between them. This CDR3 is built from 13 residues.

The rearrangement uses TRBV2 and TRBJ2-4; D is perhaps TRBD1 or TRBD2 (5 bases each). The CDR3 is made up of 17 amino acids. Trimming removed 11 bases from V and 5 bases from J, with 28 bases in between. Germline V gives CDR1 SNHLY, CDR2 FYNNEI. The CDR3 sequence: CAFSLIGRERWENIQYF. The CDR3 DNA sequence: TGTGCCTTCAGCCTAATAGGCAGGGAGAGATGGGAAAACATTCAGTACTTC.

This clonotype turned up a few times. The CDR3 region has the DNA TGCAGCGTTGGCGGGGCCAAAGAGACCCAGTACTTC. Encoded protein: CSVGGAKETQYF. The chain joins TRBV29-1 to TRBJ2-5; D is possibly TRBD2 (6 bases). This CDR3 has 12 residues. V lost 4 bases and J 3 bases, leaving 9 bases between the germline ends. CDR1 and CDR2 from the germline V gene are SQVTM and ANQGSEA.

This clonotype was found many times. This rearrangement joins TRBV14 to TRBJ2-1; no clear D. Germline CDR1 and CDR2: SGHDN and FVKESK. V gave up 4 bases and J gave up 2 bases, with 15 bases separating them. The CDR3 is made up of 16 amino acids. This chain's CDR3 is CASSPWVPRPYNEQFF. The CDR3 coding sequence is TGTGCCAGCAGCCCCTGGGTCCCCAGGCCCTACAATGAGCAGTTCTTC.

The chain combines TRBV12-3 or TRBV12-4 with TRBJ2-7, with a tentative D call TRBD2 (6 bases). There are 14 residues in the CDR3. V was shortened by 6 bases and J by 3 bases, with 15 bases between the two germline ends. The chain's CDR3 is CASRPHQGGYEQYF. Written as DNA, the CDR3 is TGTGCCAGCAGGCCCCACCAGGGAGGCTACGAGCAGTACTTC.

This clonotype appeared a few times. The chain recombines TRBV28 with TRBJ1-2, with 9 bases identical to TRBD1. The CDR3 is made up of 15 amino acids. V lost 2 bases, J lost 8 bases, and 9 bases stayed unmatched. Germline V gene lookup returns CDR1 MDHEN and CDR2 SYDVKM. DNA for the CDR3: TGTGCCAGCAGTTTAATCCAGGGACAGGGAAGAGGCTACACCTTC. It codes for CASSLIQGQGRGYTF.

This clonotype was found a few times. This chain joins TRBV4-3 and TRBJ2-3; 8 positions match TRBD1. Germline V CDR1 and CDR2: LGHNA, YSLEER. V lost 0 bases and J lost 6; bases outside the gene matches: 11. The CDR3 extends over 17 amino acids. CDR3 amino acids: CASSQDRAGGRRDTQYF. The CDR3 DNA follows: TGCGCCAGCAGCCAAGATCGGGCAGGGGGCCGAAGGGATACGCAGTATTTT.

On this clonotype itself: A read error may be the cause here, since a much bigger clone is one base away. The V gene is TRBV2, the J gene TRBJ2-7, with 8 bases lining up with TRBD1. Per germline, CDR1 SNHLY and CDR2 FYNNEI. The CDR3 length is 12 residues. The trim removed 8 bases at V and 2 bases at J, leaving 2 bases unmatched. Here the CDR3 DNA reads TGTGCCAGCGGGACAGGTCCCTACGAGCAGTACTTC. Encoded protein: CASGTGPYEQYF.

The sample holds many counts of this clonotype. The rearrangement uses TRBV6-5 and TRBJ1-4; TRBD1 matches 10 bases. This CDR3 contains 14 residues. Germline loops: CDR1 MNHEY, CDR2 SVGAGI. V lost 4 bases to trimming and J lost 8 bases; unmatched junction nucleotides: 4. CDR3 region: CASSLDRGSEKLFF. The CDR3 bases are TGTGCCAGCAGTTTGGACAGGGGGAGCGAAAAACTGTTTTTT.

The V call is TRBV5-1, the J call TRBJ2-3, with 8 bases matching TRBD2. The V segment lost 5 bases and the J segment 4 bases; nucleotides outside the gene matches: 6. CDR3 length: 14 amino acids. Per the germline V gene, CDR1 is SGHRS and CDR2 is YFSETQ. The CDR3 bases are TGCGCCAGCAGATTAGCGGGGTACGCAGATACGCAGTATTTT. The encoded protein is CASRLAGYADTQYF.

This clonotype has ten or more counts. CDR3 sequence reads: CASSYRQGMNTEAFF. In nucleotides, the CDR3 is TGTGCCAGCAGCTACCGACAGGGGATGAACACTGAAGCTTTCTTT. The chain couples TRBV7-2 to TRBJ1-1; 8 bases fit TRBD1. Germline V CDR1 and CDR2: SGHTA, FQGNSA. Unmatched junction bases numbered 4, after V lost 4 bases and J lost 0 bases. The CDR3 runs to 15 residues.

This clonotype was observed many times. V and J are TRBV27 and TRBJ2-7, with D unclear. V was pared by 6 bases and J by 0 bases, with 6 bases between. Germline V gene data show CDR1 as MNHEY and CDR2 as SMNVEV (reference sequence). CDR3 length: 12 amino acids. CDR3 residues: CASSTSSYEQYF. The CDR3 coding sequence is TGTGCCAGCAGCACGAGCTCCTACGAGCAGTACTTC.

In its sample, this clonotype was seen a few times. The rearrangement uses TRBV10-2 and TRBJ2-6; TRBD1 agrees at 9 bases. The CDR3 is 18 amino acids. Germline V gene lookup returns CDR1 WSHSY and CDR2 SAAADI. Trimming took 6 bases from V and 0 from J; bases not matched to a gene: 9. CDR3 nucleotides: TGCGCCAGCAGGAGCCCGGGACAGGGACTCTCTGGGGCCAACGTCCTGACTTTC. Its protein product is CASRSPGQGLSGANVLTF.

The chain combines TRBV5-4 with TRBJ1-1; D is possibly TRBD1 (5 bases). The CDR3 is made up of 17 amino acids. V lost 0 bases and J 0 bases, leaving 15 bases between the germline ends. Germline CDR1 is SGHNT and CDR2 is YYREEE (reference sequence). CDR3 in DNA: TGTGCCAGCAGCTTGGCCGGGCAGGGTATCGTGAACACTGAAGCTTTCTTT. Protein product: CASSLAGQGIVNTEAFF.

The DNA of the CDR3 is TGTGCCAGCAGTTTATGGGCGGGAGTGACAGATACGCAGTATTTT. Its translation is CASSLWAGVTDTQYF. This chain joins TRBV28 and TRBJ2-3, with 7 bases identical to TRBD2. Trimming removed 0 bases from V and 3 bases from J; junction bases left unmatched: 3. This CDR3 region has 15 residues. Germline CDR1 and CDR2: MDHEN and SYDVKM. Supplemented by reference TRBV28 and TRBJ2-3, the full variable domain reads DVKVTQSSRYLVKRTGEKVFLECVQDMDHENMFWYRQDPGLGLRLIYFSYDVKMKEKGDIPEGYSVSREKKERFSLILESASTNQTSMYLCASSLWAGVTDTQYFGPGTRLTVL.

This clonotype has more than one count but fewer than ten. This CDR3 reads CASSLGQDRGINEQFF. As DNA, the CDR3 is TGTGCCAGCAGTTTAGGTCAGGACAGGGGGATCAATGAGCAGTTCTTC. This rearrangement joins TRBV27 to TRBJ2-1; TRBD1 aligns across 10 bases. The ends lost 2 bases at V and 6 bases at J; junction bases unmatched: 7. The germline V gene has CDR1 MNHEY and CDR2 SMNVEV (reference sequence). The CDR3 covers 16 residues.

This clonotype was found a few times. The chain carries TRBV4-3 and TRBJ2-7, with 7 nucleotides matching TRBD1. The V gene's germline CDR1 is LGHNA and CDR2 YSLEER. The CDR3 runs to 13 residues. J lost 4 bases, V lost 6 bases, and 6 bases had no gene match. For the CDR3, the DNA is TGCGCCAGCAGTACAGGGGAGAGGTACGAGCAGTACTTC. It codes for CASSTGERYEQYF.

The CDR3 sequence is CASATGARSGANVLTF. The CDR3 DNA reads as TGTGCCAGCGCTACCGGGGCAAGATCTGGGGCCAACGTCCTGACTTTC. V is TRBV28 and J is TRBJ2-6; possibly TRBD1 or TRBD2 for D (5 bases each). CDR1 and CDR2 (germline): MDHEN, SYDVKM. The CDR3 is 16 amino acids. Trimming shortened V by 8 bases and J by 1 base, and 15 bases separated the two germline ends. Full variable domain (rest looked up from reference TRBV28 and TRBJ2-6): DVKVTQSSRYLVKRTGEKVFLECVQDMDHENMFWYRQDPGLGLRLIYFSYDVKMKEKGDIPEGYSVSREKKERFSLILESASTNQTSMYLCASATGARSGANVLTFGAGSRLTVL.

This clonotype was counted ten times or more. V usage is TRBV3-1 and J usage is TRBJ2-2; TRBD1 might be the D (6 bases). Per germline, CDR1 LGHDT and CDR2 YNNKEL (reference sequence). Trimming shortened V by 0 bases and J by 6 bases, and 14 bases separated the two germline ends. The CDR3 consists of 16 residues. The CDR3 loop reads CASSQEVLTGPGELFF. The CDR3 DNA is TGTGCCAGCAGCCAAGAGGTTTTGACAGGCCCCGGGGAGCTGTTTTTT.

This sequence joins TRBV7-8 and TRBJ2-2, with TRBD1 as a possible D gene (6 bases). V was cut by 5 bases and J by 1 base, with 11 bases left in between. CDR3 length: 15 residues. Germline V gene lookup returns CDR1 SGHVS and CDR2 FQNEAQ. CDR3 bases: TGTGCCAGCAGCCTCCAGGGGCGGAACACCGGGGAGCTGTTTTTT. As protein: CASSLQGRNTGELFF.

This clonotype has only a few counts. The CDR3 loop is CSAEGLQGTGELFF. In DNA, the CDR3 is TGCAGTGCTGAGGGGTTACAGGGCACCGGGGAGCTGTTTTTT. This chain uses TRBV20-1 with TRBJ2-2; TRBD1 might be the D (6 bases). Trimming left V 5 bases short and J 4 bases short, with 14 bases between. Germline CDR1 reads DFQATT; CDR2 reads SNEGSKA (reference sequence). The CDR3 runs 14 residues.

The rearrangement joins TRBV5-6 to TRBJ2-5; 9 bases map to TRBD1. The V gene end was trimmed by 4 bases and the J gene end by 5 bases; junction bases not matched to a gene: 9. The length of the CDR3 is 15 residues. The V gene's germline CDR1 is SGHDT and CDR2 YYEEEE. The CDR3 loop is CASSGPGQGMETQYF. CDR3 nucleotide sequence: TGTGCCAGCAGCGGGCCGGGACAGGGCATGGAGACCCAGTACTTC.